Here is one TCR beta chain with its context. The repertoire was sequenced with immunoSEQ multiplex PCR; TCRdb's copy has only in-frame clones and lacks some. This sample yields over 150,000 clones, of which under 85% are seen a single time; around 3% belongs to the top ten. The CDR3 sequence is 12 residues long. Looked up from germline, CDR1 is LGHDT and CDR2 is YNNKEL (reference sequence). V lost 4 bases, J lost 8 bases, and 11 bases lay in between. The data are from a study of blood T cell repertoires in COVID-19. Sequencing used peripheral blood. The origin of this receptor is a man between 70 and 80 years old with acute or convalescent COVID-19. The chain is built from TRBV3-1 (or the pseudogene TRBV3-2) and TRBJ1-2; D is possibly TRBD1 (5 bases). The CDR3 reads CASSPAGQGYTF. The CDR3 region has the DNA TGTGCCAGCAGCCCTGCAGGGCAGGGCTACACCTTC.